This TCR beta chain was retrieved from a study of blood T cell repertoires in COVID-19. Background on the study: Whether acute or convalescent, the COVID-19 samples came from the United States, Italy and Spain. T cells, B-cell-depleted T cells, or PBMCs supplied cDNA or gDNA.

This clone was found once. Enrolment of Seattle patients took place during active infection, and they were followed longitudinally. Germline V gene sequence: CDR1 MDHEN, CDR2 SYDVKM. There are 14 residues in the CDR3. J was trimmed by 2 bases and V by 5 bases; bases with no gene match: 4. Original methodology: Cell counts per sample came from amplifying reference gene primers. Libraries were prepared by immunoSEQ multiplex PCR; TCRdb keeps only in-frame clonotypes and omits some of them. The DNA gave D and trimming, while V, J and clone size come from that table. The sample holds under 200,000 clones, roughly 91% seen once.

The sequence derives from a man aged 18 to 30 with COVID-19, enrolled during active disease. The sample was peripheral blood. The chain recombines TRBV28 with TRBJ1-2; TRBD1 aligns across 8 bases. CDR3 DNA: TGTGCCAGCAGTCTAGGGACAGGAAACTATGGCTACACCTTC. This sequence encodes CASSLGTGNYGYTF.